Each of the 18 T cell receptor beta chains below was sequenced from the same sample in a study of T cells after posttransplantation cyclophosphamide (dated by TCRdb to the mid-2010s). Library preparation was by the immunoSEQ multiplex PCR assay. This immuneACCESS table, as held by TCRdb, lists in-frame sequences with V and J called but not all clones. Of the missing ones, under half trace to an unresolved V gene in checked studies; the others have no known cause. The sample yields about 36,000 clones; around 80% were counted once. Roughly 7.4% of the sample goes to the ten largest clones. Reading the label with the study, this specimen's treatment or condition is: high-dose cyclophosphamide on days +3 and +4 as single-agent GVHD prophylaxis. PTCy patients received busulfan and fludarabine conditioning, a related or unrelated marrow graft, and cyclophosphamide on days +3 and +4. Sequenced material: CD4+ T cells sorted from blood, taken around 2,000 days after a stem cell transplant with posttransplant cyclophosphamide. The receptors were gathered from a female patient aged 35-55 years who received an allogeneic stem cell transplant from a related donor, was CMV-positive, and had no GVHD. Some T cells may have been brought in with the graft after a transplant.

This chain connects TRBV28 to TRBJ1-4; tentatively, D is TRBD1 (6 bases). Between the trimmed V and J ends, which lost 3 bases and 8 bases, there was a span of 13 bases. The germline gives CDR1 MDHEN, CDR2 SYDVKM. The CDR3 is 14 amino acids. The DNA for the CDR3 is TGTGCCAGCAGTTTGGGGGACAAAGGCGAAAAACTGTTTTTT. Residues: CASSLGDKGEKLFF.

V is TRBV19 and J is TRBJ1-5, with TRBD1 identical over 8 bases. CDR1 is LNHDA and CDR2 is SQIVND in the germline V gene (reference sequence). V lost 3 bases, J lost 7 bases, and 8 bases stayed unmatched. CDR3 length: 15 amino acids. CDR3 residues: CASSIGQGRGQPQHF. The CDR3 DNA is TGTGCCAGTAGTATCGGACAGGGAAGAGGGCAGCCCCAGCATTTT.

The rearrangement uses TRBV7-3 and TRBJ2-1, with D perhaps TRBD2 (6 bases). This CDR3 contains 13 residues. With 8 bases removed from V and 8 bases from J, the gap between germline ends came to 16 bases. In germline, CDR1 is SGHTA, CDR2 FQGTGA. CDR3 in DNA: TGTGCCAGCTCGGGGACTGGGGTGGATGAGCAGTTCTTC. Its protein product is CASSGTGVDEQFF. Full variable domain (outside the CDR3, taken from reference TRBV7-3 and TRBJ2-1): GAGVSQTPSNKVTEKGKYVELRCDPISGHTALYWYRQSLGQGPEFLIYFQGTGAADDSGLPNDRFFAVRPEGSVSTLKIQRTERGDSAVYLCASSGTGVDEQFFGPGTRLTVL.

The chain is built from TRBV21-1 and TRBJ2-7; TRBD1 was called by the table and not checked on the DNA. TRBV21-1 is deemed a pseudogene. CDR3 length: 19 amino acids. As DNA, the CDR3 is TGTGCCAGCAGCAAACTTACCCGACCTCCGGGACACCCCTCCTACGAGCAGTACTTC. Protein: CASSKLTRPPGHPSYEQYF.

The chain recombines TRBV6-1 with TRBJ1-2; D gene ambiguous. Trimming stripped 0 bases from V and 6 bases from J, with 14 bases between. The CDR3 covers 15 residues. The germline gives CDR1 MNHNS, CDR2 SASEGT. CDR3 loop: CASSEAWVPGNGYTF. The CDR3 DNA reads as TGTGCCAGCAGTGAAGCGTGGGTACCGGGTAATGGCTACACCTTC.

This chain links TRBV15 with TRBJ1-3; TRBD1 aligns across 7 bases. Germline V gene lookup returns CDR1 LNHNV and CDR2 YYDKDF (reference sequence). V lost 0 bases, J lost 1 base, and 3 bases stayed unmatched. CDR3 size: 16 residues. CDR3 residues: CATSRDQTGSGNTIYF. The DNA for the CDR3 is TGTGCCACCAGCAGAGATCAGACAGGGTCTGGAAACACCATATATTTT.

For the CDR3, the DNA is TGCGCCAGCAGCTACCCTGGACTAGCGAACACCGGGGAGCTGTTTTTT. Encoded protein: CASSYPGLANTGELFF. The gene calls are TRBV5-1 and TRBJ2-2; 7 bases line up with TRBD2. J was trimmed by 0 bases and V by 3 bases; bases with no gene match: 5. Germline-derived CDR1 and CDR2 are SGHRS and YFSETQ. The CDR3 extends over 16 amino acids.

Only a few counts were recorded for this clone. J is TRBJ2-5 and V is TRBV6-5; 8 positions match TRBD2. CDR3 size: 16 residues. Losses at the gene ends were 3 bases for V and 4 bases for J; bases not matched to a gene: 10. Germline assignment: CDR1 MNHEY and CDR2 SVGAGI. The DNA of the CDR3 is TGTGCCAGCAGTTATAGCGGGGCAGGGCTGGTAGAGACCCAGTACTTC. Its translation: CASSYSGAGLVETQYF.

The CDR3 loop is CASSLYRGGNQPQHF. CDR3 bases: TGTGCCAGCAGCTTGTACAGGGGAGGCAATCAGCCCCAGCATTTT. V and J are TRBV7-2 and TRBJ1-5; 7 nucleotides align to TRBD1. Unmatched junction bases numbered 4, after V lost 3 bases and J lost 2 bases. Germline-derived CDR1 and CDR2 are SGHTA and FQGNSA. The CDR3 spans 15 residues.

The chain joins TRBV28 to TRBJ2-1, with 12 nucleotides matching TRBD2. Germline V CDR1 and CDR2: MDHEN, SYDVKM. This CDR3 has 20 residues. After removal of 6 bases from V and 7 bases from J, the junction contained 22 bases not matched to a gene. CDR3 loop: CASSPAPLAGGILEWNEQFF. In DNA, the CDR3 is TGTGCCAGCAGCCCAGCCCCGCTAGCGGGGGGGATTTTGGAGTGGAATGAGCAGTTCTTC. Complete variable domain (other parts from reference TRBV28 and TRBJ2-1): DVKVTQSSRYLVKRTGEKVFLECVQDMDHENMFWYRQDPGLGLRLIYFSYDVKMKEKGDIPEGYSVSREKKERFSLILESASTNQTSMYLCASSPAPLAGGILEWNEQFFGPGTRLTVL.

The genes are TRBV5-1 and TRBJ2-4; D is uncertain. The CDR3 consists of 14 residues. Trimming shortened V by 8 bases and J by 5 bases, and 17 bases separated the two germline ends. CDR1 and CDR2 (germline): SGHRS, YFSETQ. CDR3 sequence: CASSVRPPENIQYF. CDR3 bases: TGCGCCAGTTCCGTCAGGCCCCCCGAAAACATTCAGTACTTC.

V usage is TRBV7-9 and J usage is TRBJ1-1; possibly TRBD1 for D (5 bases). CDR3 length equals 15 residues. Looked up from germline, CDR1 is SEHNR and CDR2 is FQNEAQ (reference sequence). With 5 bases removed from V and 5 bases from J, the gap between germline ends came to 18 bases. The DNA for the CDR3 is TGTGCCAGCAGCCCCCCCGGGAGGGGAAGGACTGAAGCTTTCTTT. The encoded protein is CASSPPGRGRTEAFF.

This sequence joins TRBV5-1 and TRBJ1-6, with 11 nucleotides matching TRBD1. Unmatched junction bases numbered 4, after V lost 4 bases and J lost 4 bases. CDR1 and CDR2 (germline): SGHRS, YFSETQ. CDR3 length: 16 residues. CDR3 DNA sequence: TGCGCCAGCAGCCCGGACAGGGGGCATTATAATTCACCCCTCCACTTT. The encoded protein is CASSPDRGHYNSPLHF. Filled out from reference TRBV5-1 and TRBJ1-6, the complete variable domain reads KAGVTQTPRYLIKTRGQQVTLSCSPISGHRSVSWYQQTPGQGLQFLFEYFSETQRNKGNFPGRFSGRQFSNSRSEMNVSTLELGDSALYLCASSPDRGHYNSPLHFGNGTRLTVT.

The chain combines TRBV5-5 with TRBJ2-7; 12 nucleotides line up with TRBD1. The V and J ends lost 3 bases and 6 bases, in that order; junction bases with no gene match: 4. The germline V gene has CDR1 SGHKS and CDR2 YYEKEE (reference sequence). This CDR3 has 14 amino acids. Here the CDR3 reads CASSWGQGATEQYF. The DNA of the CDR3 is TGTGCCAGCAGCTGGGGACAGGGGGCGACCGAGCAGTACTTC.

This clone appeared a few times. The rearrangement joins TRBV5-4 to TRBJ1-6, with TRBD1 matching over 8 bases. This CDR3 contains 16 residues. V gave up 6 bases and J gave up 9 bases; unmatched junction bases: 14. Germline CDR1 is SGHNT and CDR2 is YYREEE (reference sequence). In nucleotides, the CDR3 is TGTGCCAGCATGGCAATCCGGACAGGGCGGGTTTCACCCCTCCACTTT. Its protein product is CASMAIRTGRVSPLHF.

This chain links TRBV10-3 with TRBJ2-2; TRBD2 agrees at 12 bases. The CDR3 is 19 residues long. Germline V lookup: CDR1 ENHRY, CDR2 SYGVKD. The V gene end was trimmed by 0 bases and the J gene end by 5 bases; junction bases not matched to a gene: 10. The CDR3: CAISESIRGLAGHTGELFF. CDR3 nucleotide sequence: TGTGCCATCAGTGAGTCGATCCGAGGACTAGCGGGACATACCGGGGAGCTGTTTTTT.

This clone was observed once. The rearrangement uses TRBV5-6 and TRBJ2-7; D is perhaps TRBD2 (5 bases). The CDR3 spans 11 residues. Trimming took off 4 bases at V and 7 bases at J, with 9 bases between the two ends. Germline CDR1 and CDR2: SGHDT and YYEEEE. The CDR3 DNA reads TGTGCCAGCAGCCGAGAGGGAGAGCAGTACTTC. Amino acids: CASSREGEQYF.

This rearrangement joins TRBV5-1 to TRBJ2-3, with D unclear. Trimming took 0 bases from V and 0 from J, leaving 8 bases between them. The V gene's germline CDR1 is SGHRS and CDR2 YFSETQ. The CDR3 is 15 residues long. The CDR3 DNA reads TGCGCCAGCAGCTTGGCCGGCGGTAGCACAGATACGCAGTATTTT. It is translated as CASSLAGGSTDTQYF.